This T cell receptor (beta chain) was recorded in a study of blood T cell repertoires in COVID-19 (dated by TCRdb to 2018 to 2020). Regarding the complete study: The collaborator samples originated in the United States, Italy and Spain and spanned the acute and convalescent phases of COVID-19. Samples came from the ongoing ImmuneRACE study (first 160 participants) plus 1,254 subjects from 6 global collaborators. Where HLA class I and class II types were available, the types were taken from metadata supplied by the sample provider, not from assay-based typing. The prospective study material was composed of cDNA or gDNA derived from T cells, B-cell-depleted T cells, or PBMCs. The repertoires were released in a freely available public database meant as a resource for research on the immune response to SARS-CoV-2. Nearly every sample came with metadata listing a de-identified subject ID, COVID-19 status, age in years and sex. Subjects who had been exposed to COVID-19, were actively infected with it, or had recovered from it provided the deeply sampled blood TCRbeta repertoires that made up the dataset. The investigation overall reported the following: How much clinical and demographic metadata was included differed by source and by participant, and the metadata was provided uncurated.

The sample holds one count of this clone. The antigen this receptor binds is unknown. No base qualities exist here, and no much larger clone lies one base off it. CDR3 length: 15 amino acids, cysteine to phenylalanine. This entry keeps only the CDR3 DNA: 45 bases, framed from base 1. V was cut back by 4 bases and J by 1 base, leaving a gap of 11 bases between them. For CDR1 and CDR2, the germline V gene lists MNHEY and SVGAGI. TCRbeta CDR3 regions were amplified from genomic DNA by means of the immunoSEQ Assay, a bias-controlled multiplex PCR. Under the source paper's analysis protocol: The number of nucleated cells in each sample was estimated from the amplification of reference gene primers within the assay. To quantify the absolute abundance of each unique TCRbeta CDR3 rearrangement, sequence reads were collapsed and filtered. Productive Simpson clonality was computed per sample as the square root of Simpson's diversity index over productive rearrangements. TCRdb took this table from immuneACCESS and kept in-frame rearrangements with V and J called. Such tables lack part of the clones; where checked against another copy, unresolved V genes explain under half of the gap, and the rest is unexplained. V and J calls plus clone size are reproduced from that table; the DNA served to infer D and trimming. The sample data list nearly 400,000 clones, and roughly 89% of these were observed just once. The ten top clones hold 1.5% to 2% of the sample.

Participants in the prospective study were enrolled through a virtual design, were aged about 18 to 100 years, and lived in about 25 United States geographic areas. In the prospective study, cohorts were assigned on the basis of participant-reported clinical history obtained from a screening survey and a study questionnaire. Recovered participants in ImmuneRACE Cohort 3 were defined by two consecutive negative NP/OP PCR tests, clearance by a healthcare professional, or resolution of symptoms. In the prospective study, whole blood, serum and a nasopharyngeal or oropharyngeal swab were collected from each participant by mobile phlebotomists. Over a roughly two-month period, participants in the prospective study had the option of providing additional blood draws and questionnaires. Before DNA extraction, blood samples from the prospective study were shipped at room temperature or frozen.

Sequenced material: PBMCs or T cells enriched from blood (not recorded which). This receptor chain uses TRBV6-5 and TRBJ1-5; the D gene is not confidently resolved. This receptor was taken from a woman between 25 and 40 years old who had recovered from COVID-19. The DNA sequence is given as TGTGCCAGCAGTTTAACACGGGAAAGCAATCAGCCCCAGCATTTT. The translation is CASSLTRESNQPQHF.